The 26 T cell receptor beta chains listed next were all sequenced from one sample in a study of Ad26.COV2.S vaccination and SARS-CoV-2 variants. TCRdb's copy holds only in-frame clones and misses some; the assay was immunoSEQ multiplex PCR. This repertoire shows 87,000 or so clones, approximately 86% found once; its top ten account for around a sixth. This material consisted of peripheral blood, taken after recovery from COVID-19. These receptors were collected from a human donor who had recovered from COVID-19.

The rearrangement joins TRBV4-3 to TRBJ2-7, with TRBD1 matching over 8 bases. Trimming removed 3 bases from V and 2 bases from J; junction bases left unmatched: 3. This CDR3 spans 14 amino acids. CDR1 is LGHNA, CDR2 YSLEER, per germline. The CDR3 DNA sequence: TGCGCCAGCAGCCACACACAGGGGGCCTACGAGCAGTACTTC. This sequence encodes CASSHTQGAYEQYF.

V usage is TRBV14 and J usage is TRBJ1-2; D ambiguous. CDR3 size: 13 residues. V dropped 2 bases and J dropped 4 bases, with 8 bases sitting between them. Germline assignment: CDR1 SGHDN and CDR2 FVKESK. In nucleotides, the CDR3 is TGTGCCAGCAGCCAAAAGGTGGGCTATGGCTACACCTTC. Its translation: CASSQKVGYGYTF.

In nucleotides, the CDR3 is TGTGCCAGCAGCCGCGGGAGCCTGACAGATACGCAGTATTTT. Protein product: CASSRGSLTDTQYF. J is TRBJ2-3 and V is TRBV7-6, with 7 bases identical to TRBD2. Trimming cost V 5 bases and J 3 bases; bases outside gene matches: 5. The CDR3 sequence is 14 residues long. CDR1 and CDR2 (germline): SGHVS, FNYEAQ.

The genes are TRBV11-2 and TRBJ2-5; D is possibly TRBD2 (6 bases). Trimming shortened V by 1 base and J by 6 bases, and 15 bases separated the two germline ends. Germline V CDR1 and CDR2: SGHAT, FQNNGV. The CDR3 contains 15 residues. For the CDR3, the DNA is TGTGCCAGCAGCTTAGGGAGGGCCCGGTTACAGACCCAGTACTTC. Amino acids: CASSLGRARLQTQYF.

This sequence joins TRBV5-1 and TRBJ2-1; 9 bases align to TRBD1. The CDR3 is 13 amino acids. V shed 0 bases and J 10 bases; nucleotides not matched to a gene: 2. CDR1 and CDR2 from the germline V gene are SGHRS and YFSETQ. This chain's CDR3 is CASSLGGTGEQFF. CDR3 sequence (DNA): TGCGCCAGCAGCTTGGGGGGGACAGGGGAGCAGTTCTTC.

J is TRBJ1-1 and V is TRBV18, with D maybe TRBD1 (5 bases). The CDR3 loop spans 16 amino acids. The germline CDR1 and CDR2 sequences are KGHSH and LQKENI. Trimming removed 3 bases from V and 4 bases from J, with 18 bases in between. CDR3 DNA: TGTGCCAGCTCACCGAAGATTCAGGGTATGGGCACTGAAGCTTTCTTT. Its protein product is CASSPKIQGMGTEAFF.

This clone occurred once. This sequence joins TRBV19 and TRBJ1-1; D is unresolved. CDR3 length: 16 amino acids. Germline V CDR1 and CDR2: LNHDA, SQIVND (reference sequence). The V end lost 4 bases, the J end lost 0 bases, and 15 bases lay between the germline ends. CDR3 DNA: TGTGCCAGTAGTAGCCGGGGAGGCAGCTTGAACACTGAAGCTTTCTTT. Its translation: CASSSRGGSLNTEAFF.

The chain combines TRBV27 with TRBJ1-2; 9 bases line up with TRBD1. CDR1 is MNHEY, CDR2 SMNVEV, per germline (reference sequence). V dropped 6 bases and J dropped 2; count of bases not matched to a gene: 7. The CDR3 extends over 15 amino acids. This CDR3 reads CASRNPGQGNYGYTF. The DNA for the CDR3 is TGTGCCAGCAGAAATCCGGGACAGGGAAACTATGGCTACACCTTC.

This clone was seen only once. This chain joins TRBV6-5 and TRBJ1-1; a possible D gene is TRBD1 (5 bases). V lost 0 bases to trimming and J lost 3 bases, with 14 bases between them. The CDR3 is made up of 16 amino acids. Looked up from germline, CDR1 is MNHEY and CDR2 is SVGAGI. The CDR3 loop reads CASSYSTQGYHTEAFF. The CDR3 DNA is TGTGCCAGCAGTTACTCTACCCAGGGTTATCACACTGAAGCTTTCTTT.

CDR3 DNA sequence: TGTGCCAGCAGTGAAGTGACAGGGAACTATGGCTACACCTTC. Translating gives CASSEVTGNYGYTF. The chain couples TRBV6-1 to TRBJ1-2, with 7 bases aligning to TRBD1. This CDR3 has 14 residues. Per germline, CDR1 MNHNS and CDR2 SASEGT. After removal of 1 base from V and 2 bases from J, the junction contained 1 base not matched to a gene.

The chain uses TRBV12-3 or TRBV12-4 and TRBJ1-2; the D gene is possibly TRBD1 (6 bases). The CDR3 extends over 12 amino acids. Trimming removed 3 bases at V and 8 bases at J, with 10 bases between. The CDR3 sequence is CASSFGGGGYTF. The CDR3 DNA sequence: TGTGCCAGCAGTTTCGGGGGCGGAGGCTACACCTTC.

This rearrangement joins TRBV12-5 to TRBJ2-5; D is undetermined. The CDR3 is 11 residues long. Germline CDR1 and CDR2: LGHNT and FRNRAP. With 4 bases removed from V and 2 bases from J, the gap between germline ends came to 2 bases. CDR3: CASGWQETQYF. DNA for the CDR3: TGTGCTAGTGGTTGGCAAGAGACCCAGTACTTC.

This clone showed up just once. The rearrangement joins TRBV24-1 to TRBJ2-3; possibly TRBD2 for D (6 bases). Germline V gene data show CDR1 as KGHDR and CDR2 as SFDVKD. The V end was cut by 7 bases, the J end by 7 bases, with 17 bases between. The CDR3 contains 14 residues. The CDR3 spells CATRGRDSRNTQYF. The CDR3 DNA sequence: TGTGCCACCAGGGGCCGGGACTCCAGAAATACGCAGTATTTT.

This chain joins TRBV28 and TRBJ1-2, with TRBD1 matching over 10 bases. CDR3 length equals 14 residues. Germline V gene lookup returns CDR1 MDHEN and CDR2 SYDVKM. Trimming cost V 6 bases and J 3 bases; bases outside gene matches: 4. The CDR3 DNA is TGTGCCAGCAGACCAGGGACAGGGGACTATGGCTACACCTTC. Translation: CASRPGTGDYGYTF.

The chain combines TRBV28 with TRBJ1-1; no firm D call. Germline V CDR1 and CDR2: MDHEN, SYDVKM. The CDR3 runs 13 residues. V lost 7 bases to trimming and J lost 1 base, with 10 bases between them. The CDR3, as DNA: TGTGCCAGCATCAACCCGACGAACACTGAAGCTTTCTTT. Amino acids: CASINPTNTEAFF.

This chain uses TRBV6-5 with TRBJ1-2; D is perhaps TRBD1 (5 bases). The CDR3 consists of 13 residues. CDR1 is MNHEY, CDR2 SVGAGI, per germline. V dropped 4 bases and J dropped 6 bases, with 12 bases sitting between them. The CDR3 protein is CASSFFAGDGYTF. In DNA, the CDR3 is TGTGCCAGCAGTTTTTTCGCGGGGGATGGCTACACCTTC.

This chain joins TRBV14 and TRBJ2-5; D remains unclear. The length of the CDR3 is 14 residues. In germline, CDR1 is SGHDN, CDR2 FVKESK. The V and J ends lost 1 base and 4 bases respectively, with 10 bases between them. CDR3 sequence: CASSQVGVGETQYF. In DNA form, the CDR3 reads TGTGCCAGCAGCCAAGTTGGGGTGGGAGAGACCCAGTACTTC.

The chain recombines TRBV2 with TRBJ1-1; maybe TRBD1 (5 bases). The CDR3 sequence is 13 residues long. Trimming cost V 3 bases and J 2 bases, with 7 bases left between them. Germline CDR1 SNHLY, CDR2 FYNNEI. CDR3 bases: TGTGCCAGCAGTGAGAGGGGCAACACTGAAGCTTTCTTT. Translation: CASSERGNTEAFF. The full variable domain, its missing parts supplied by reference TRBV2 and TRBJ1-1, is EPEVTQTPSHQVTQMGQEVILRCVPISNHLYFYWYRQILGQKVEFLVSFYNNEISEKSEIFDDQFSVERPDGSNFTLKIRSTKLEDSAMYFCASSERGNTEAFFGQGTRLTVV.

This clone was found once. The rearrangement links TRBV19 to TRBJ2-1, with 7 bases fitting TRBD2. Germline V gene lookup returns CDR1 LNHDA and CDR2 SQIVND (reference sequence). This CDR3 is built from 12 residues. After removal of 3 bases from V and 7 bases from J, the junction contained 0 bases not matched to a gene. CDR3 region: CASSIGRNEQFF. CDR3 sequence (DNA): TGTGCCAGTAGTATCGGGAGGAATGAGCAGTTCTTC. The variable domain in full, completed from reference TRBV19 and TRBJ2-1, reads DGGITQSPKYLFRKEGQNVTLSCEQNLNHDAMYWYRQDPGQGLRLIYYSQIVNDFQKGDIAEGYSVSREKKESFPLTVTSAQKNPTAFYLCASSIGRNEQFFGPGTRLTVL.

The CDR3 protein is CASSQLGGVDNEQFF. CDR3 bases: TGCGCCAGCAGCCAATTAGGGGGCGTCGACAATGAGCAGTTCTTC. The chain joins TRBV4-3 to TRBJ2-1; 7 nucleotides line up with TRBD1. V was pared by 2 bases and J by 5 bases, with 6 bases of the junction left unmatched. Germline CDR1 reads LGHNA; CDR2 reads YSLEER. The CDR3 is made up of 15 amino acids.

A single count supports this clone. The rearrangement uses TRBV19 and TRBJ1-1; TRBD1 aligns across 9 bases. Germline loops: CDR1 LNHDA, CDR2 SQIVND (reference sequence). This CDR3 is 14 amino acids long. V was clipped by 7 bases and J by 2 bases; unmatched bases: 5. This CDR3 is CASILGQGNTEAFF. The DNA for the CDR3 is TGTGCCAGTATTTTGGGACAGGGAAACACTGAAGCTTTCTTT.

This sequence joins TRBV20-1 and TRBJ2-1; no firm D call. The length of the CDR3 is 11 residues. With 5 bases removed from V and 2 bases from J, the gap between germline ends came to 4 bases. Germline loops: CDR1 DFQATT, CDR2 SNEGSKA (reference sequence). CDR3 in DNA: TGCAGTGCTCCTCCCTACAATGAGCAGTTCTTC. Translating it yields CSAPPYNEQFF.

The chain's CDR3 is CASETTHNEQFF. For the CDR3, the DNA is TGTGCCAGCGAAACAACACACAATGAGCAGTTCTTC. This chain links TRBV5-6 with TRBJ2-1; D is undetermined. V dropped 7 bases and J dropped 5 bases, with 10 bases sitting between them. Germline-derived CDR1 and CDR2 are SGHDT and YYEEEE. The CDR3 is made up of 12 amino acids.

V gene TRBV11-1 combines with J gene TRBJ1-3, with 7 bases matching TRBD1. CDR1 SGHAT and CDR2 FQDESV come from the germline V gene (reference sequence). J gave up 5 bases and V 5 bases, and 12 bases lay outside the gene matches. The CDR3 spans 16 residues. The CDR3 region has the DNA TGTGCCAGCAGCGCGTCCTCGTTGGGACAGCGAAACACCATATATTTT. Amino acids: CASSASSLGQRNTIYF.

The V gene is TRBV3-1 (or the pseudogene TRBV3-2), the J gene TRBJ2-7, with TRBD1 identical over 9 bases. This CDR3 comprises 15 residues. The V gene end was trimmed by 1 base and the J gene end by 8 bases; junction bases not matched to a gene: 9. Germline V gene lookup returns CDR1 LGHDT and CDR2 YNNKEL (reference sequence). The CDR3 bases are TGTGCCAGCAGCCAAGCTGGGACAGGGTCTAGAAAGCAGTACTTC. It codes for CASSQAGTGSRKQYF.

The genes are TRBV28 and TRBJ2-3; no reliable D call. There are 14 residues in the CDR3. From germline, CDR1 is MDHEN and CDR2 SYDVKM. Trimming pared 6 bases from V and 0 bases from J, leaving 10 bases between. This CDR3 reads CASSPAASTDTQYF. CDR3 DNA sequence: TGTGCCAGCAGCCCAGCAGCTAGCACAGATACGCAGTATTTT.